This section outlines one T cell receptor (beta chain) sequence together with its context. The antigen remains unidentified. The data belong to a study of cytomegalovirus exposure and HLA in healthy donors. Primers: 60 Vbeta forward and 13 Jbeta reverse. Assay used: immunoSEQ multiplex PCR; TCRdb lists only in-frame clones, some missing. Among 90,000 to 120,000 clones, around 67% were seen once, and the ten largest hold around 15%. The study's findings and limits: The authors reported that TCR beta sequences could predict HLA-A and HLA-B alleles. These predictions were accurate for most subjects in the first cohort.

CDR1 is LNHDA and CDR2 is SQIVND in the germline V gene (reference sequence). Unmatched junction bases numbered 6, after V lost 3 bases and J lost 8 bases. This CDR3 contains 14 residues. The chain recombines TRBV19 with TRBJ1-4; 7 bases fit TRBD1. The TCR comes from a woman aged 40 to 49 in good health and CMV-seropositive. The source material was PBMCs. The CDR3: CASSMRQGDEKLFF. The CDR3 DNA reads as TGTGCCAGTAGTATGAGGCAGGGGGACGAAAAACTGTTTTTT.